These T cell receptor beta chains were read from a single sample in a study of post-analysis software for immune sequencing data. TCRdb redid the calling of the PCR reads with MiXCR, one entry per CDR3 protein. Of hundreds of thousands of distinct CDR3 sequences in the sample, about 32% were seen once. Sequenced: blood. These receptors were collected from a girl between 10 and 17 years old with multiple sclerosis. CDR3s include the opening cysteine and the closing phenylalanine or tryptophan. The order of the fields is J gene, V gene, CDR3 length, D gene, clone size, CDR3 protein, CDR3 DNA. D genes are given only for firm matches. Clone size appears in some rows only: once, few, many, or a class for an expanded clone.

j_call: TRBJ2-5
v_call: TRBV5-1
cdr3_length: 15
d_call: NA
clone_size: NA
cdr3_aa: CASSRSTASLETQYF
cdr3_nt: TGCGCCAGCAGCCGAAGTACGGCTAGCTTGGAGACCCAGTACTTC

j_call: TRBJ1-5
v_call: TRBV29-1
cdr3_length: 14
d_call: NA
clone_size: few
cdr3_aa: CSVGADHLRSAQHF
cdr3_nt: TGCAGCGTTGGGGCAGACCATCTCCGATCCGCCCAGCATTTT

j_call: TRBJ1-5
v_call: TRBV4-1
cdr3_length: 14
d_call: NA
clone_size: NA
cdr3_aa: CASSQDPMNQPQHF
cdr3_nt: TGCGCCAGCAGCCAAGATCCGATGAATCAGCCCCAGCATTTT

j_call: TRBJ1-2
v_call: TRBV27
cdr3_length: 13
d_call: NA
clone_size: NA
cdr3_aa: CASSTSVLYGYTF
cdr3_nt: TGTGCCAGCAGTACCTCAGTCTTGTATGGCTACACCTTC

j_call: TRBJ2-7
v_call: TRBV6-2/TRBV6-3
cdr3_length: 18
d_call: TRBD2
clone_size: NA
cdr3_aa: CASSWVLADMSGNYEQYF
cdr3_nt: TGTGCCAGCAGTTGGGTGCTAGCGGACATGTCGGGGAACTACGAGCAGTACTTC

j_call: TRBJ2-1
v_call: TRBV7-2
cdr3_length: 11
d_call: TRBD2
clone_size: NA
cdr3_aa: CAISTSAQQFF
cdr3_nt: TGTGCCATCTCGACTAGCGCCCAGCAGTTCTTC

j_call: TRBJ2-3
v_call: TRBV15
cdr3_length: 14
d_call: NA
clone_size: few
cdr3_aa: CATSRGDSTDTQYF
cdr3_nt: TGTGCCACCAGCAGGGGCGATAGCACAGATACGCAGTATTTT

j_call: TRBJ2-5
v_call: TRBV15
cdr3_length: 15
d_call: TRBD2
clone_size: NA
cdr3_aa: CATSRGGRAGETQYF
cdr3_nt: TGTGCCACCAGCAGAGGAGGGAGGGCTGGAGAGACCCAGTACTTC

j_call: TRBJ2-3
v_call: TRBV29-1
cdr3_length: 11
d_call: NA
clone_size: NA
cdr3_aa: CSVGQTDTQYF
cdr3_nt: TGCAGCGTTGGGCAGACAGATACGCAGTATTTT

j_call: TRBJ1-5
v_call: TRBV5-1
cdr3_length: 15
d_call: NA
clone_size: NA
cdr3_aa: CASSLEGYWEQPQHF
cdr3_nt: TGCGCCAGCAGCTTAGAGGGTTATTGGGAACAGCCCCAGCATTTT

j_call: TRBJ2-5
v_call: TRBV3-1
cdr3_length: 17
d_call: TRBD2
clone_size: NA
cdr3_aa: CASSQDSLAGEGETQYF
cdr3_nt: TGTGCCAGCAGCCAAGATAGCCTAGCGGGAGAGGGAGAGACCCAGTACTTC

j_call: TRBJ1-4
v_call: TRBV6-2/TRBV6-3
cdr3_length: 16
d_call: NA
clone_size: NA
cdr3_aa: CASSRWGRDDGRKLFF
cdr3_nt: TGTGCCAGCAGCCGTTGGGGGAGAGACGATGGACGAAAACTGTTTTTT

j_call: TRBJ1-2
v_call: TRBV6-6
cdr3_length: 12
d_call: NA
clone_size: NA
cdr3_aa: CASSLAVDDYTF
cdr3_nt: TGTGCCAGCAGCCTCGCCGTCGATGACTACACCTTC

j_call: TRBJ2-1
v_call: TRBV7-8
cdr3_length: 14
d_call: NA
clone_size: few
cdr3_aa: CASSFTVSYNEQFF
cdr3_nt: TGTGCCAGCAGCTTCACGGTCTCCTACAATGAGCAGTTCTTC

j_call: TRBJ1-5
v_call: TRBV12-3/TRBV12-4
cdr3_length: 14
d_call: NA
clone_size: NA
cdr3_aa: CASRGDASNQPQHF
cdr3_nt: TGTGCCAGTAGGGGAGACGCTAGCAATCAGCCCCAGCATTTT

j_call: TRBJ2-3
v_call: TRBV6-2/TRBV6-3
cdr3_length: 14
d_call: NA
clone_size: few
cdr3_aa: CASSYDRPTDTQYF
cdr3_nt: TGTGCCAGCAGTTATGACAGGCCCACAGATACGCAGTATTTT

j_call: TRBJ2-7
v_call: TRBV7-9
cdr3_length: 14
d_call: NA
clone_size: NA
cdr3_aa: CASSLAGSSTQQYF
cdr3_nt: TGTGCCAGCAGCTTAGCGGGGAGCTCCACTCAGCAGTACTTC

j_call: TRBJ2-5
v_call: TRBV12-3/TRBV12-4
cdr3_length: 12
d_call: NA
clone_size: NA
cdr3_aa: CASTQTRETQYF
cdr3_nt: TGTGCCAGCACTCAAACCAGGGAGACCCAGTACTTC

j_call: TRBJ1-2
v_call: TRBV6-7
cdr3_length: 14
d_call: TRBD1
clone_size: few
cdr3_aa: CASSTGGENYGYTF
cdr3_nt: TGTGCCAGCAGCACAGGGGGCGAAAACTATGGCTACACCTTC

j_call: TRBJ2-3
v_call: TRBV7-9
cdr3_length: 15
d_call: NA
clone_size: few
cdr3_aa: CASSSVERPGDTQYF
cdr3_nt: TGTGCCAGCAGCTCTGTGGAGCGCCCTGGGGATACGCAGTATTTT

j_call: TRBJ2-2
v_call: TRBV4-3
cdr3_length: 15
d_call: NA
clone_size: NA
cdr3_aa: CASSPRVAGTWELFF
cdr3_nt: TGCGCCAGCAGCCCTCGTGTCGCGGGGACGTGGGAGCTGTTTTTT

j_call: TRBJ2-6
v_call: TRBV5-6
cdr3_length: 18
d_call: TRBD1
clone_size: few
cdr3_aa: CASSWVGTGLFGANVLTF
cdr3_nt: TGTGCCAGCAGCTGGGTCGGGACAGGGCTTTTTGGGGCCAACGTCCTGACTTTC

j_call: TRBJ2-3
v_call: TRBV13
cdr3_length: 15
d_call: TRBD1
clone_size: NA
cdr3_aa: CASSLRGQGTDTQYF
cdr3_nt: TGTGCCAGCAGCTTACGGGGACAGGGCACAGATACGCAGTATTTT

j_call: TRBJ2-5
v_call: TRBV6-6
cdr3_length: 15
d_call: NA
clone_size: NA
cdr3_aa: CASSYQGRLQETQYF
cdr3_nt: TGTGCCAGCAGTTACCAGGGGCGTCTACAAGAGACCCAGTACTTC

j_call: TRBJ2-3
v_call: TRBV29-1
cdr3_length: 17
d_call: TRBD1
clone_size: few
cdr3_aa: CSVETRGGPASTDTQYF
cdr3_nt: TGCAGCGTTGAAACTAGAGGGGGCCCGGCTAGCACAGATACGCAGTATTTT

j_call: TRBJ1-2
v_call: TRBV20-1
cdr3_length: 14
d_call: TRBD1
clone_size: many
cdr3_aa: CSAGGQGDRYGYTF
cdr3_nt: TGCAGTGCGGGGGGGCAGGGGGATAGGTATGGCTACACCTTC

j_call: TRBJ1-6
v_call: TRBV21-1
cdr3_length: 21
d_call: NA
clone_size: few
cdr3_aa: CASSKEAGRIYFRSYNSPLHF
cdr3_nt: TGTGCCAGCAGCAAAGAAGCCGGACGGATTTACTTTCGCTCCTATAATTCACCCCTCCACTTT

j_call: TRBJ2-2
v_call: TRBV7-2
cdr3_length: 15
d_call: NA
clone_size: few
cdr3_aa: CASSPRVANTGELFF
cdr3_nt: TGTGCCAGCAGCCCCAGAGTGGCGAACACCGGGGAGCTGTTTTTT

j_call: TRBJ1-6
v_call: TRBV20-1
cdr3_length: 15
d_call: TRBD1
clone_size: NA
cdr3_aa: CSARDPGGDGSPLHF
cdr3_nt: TGCAGTGCTAGAGATCCAGGGGGCGACGGTTCACCCCTCCACTTT

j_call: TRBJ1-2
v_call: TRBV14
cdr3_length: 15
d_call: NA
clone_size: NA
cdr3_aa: CASSQDWGTIYGYTF
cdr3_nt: TGTGCCAGCAGCCAAGATTGGGGGACAATCTATGGCTACACCTTC

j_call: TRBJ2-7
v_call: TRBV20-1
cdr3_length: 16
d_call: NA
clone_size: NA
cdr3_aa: CSARDLGGNSYYEQYF
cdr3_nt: TGCAGTGCTAGAGATCTCGGAGGGAATTCCTACTACGAGCAGTACTTC

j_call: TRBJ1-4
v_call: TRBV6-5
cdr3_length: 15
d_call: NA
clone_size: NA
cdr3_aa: CASSYAWGLGEKLFF
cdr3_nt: TGTGCCAGCAGTTACGCTTGGGGGCTCGGGGAAAAACTGTTTTTT

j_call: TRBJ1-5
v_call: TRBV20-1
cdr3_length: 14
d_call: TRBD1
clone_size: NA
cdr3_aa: CSASTGDSNQSQHF
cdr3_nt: TGCAGTGCCTCGACAGGGGACAGCAATCAGTCCCAGCATTTT

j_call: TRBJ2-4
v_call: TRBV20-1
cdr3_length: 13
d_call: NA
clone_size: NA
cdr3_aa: CSAEVPVSYEQYF
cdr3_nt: TGCAGTGCTGAGGTACCGGTTTCCTACGAACAGTACTTC

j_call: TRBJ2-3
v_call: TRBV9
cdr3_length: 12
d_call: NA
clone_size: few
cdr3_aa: CASSVEVGTQYF
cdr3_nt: TGTGCCAGCAGCGTAGAAGTCGGTACGCAGTATTTT

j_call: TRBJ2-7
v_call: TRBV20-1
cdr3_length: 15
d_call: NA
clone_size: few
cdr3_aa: CSARRPGLPKYEQYF
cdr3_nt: TGCAGTGCGAGAAGACCGGGACTTCCAAAATACGAGCAGTACTTC

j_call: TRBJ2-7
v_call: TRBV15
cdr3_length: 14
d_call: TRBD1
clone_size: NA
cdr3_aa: CATSPRGLAYEQYF
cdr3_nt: TGTGCCACCAGCCCCAGGGGGCTGGCCTACGAGCAGTACTTC

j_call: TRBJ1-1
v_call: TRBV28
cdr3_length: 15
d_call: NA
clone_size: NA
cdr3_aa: CASSQPDSPNTEAFF
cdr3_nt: TGTGCCAGCAGTCAACCGGACAGTCCGAACACTGAAGCTTTCTTT

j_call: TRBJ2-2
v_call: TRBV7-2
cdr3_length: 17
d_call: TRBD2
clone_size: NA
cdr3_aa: CASSPTTSGLSTGELFF
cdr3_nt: TGTGCCAGCAGCCCTACTACTAGCGGGCTGAGCACCGGGGAGCTGTTTTTT

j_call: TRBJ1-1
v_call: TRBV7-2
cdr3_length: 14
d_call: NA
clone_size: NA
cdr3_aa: CASSTQGRRTEAFF
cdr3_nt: TGTGCCAGCAGCACGCAGGGGAGAAGGACTGAAGCTTTCTTT

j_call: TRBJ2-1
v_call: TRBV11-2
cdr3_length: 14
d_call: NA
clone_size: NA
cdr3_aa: CASSTPLRVHEQFF
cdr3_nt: TGTGCCAGCAGCACCCCACTGCGGGTCCATGAGCAGTTCTTC

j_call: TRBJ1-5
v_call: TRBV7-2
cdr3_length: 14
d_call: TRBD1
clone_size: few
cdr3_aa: CASSYDRGTQPQHF
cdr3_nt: TGTGCCAGCAGCTACGACAGGGGTACTCAGCCCCAGCATTTT

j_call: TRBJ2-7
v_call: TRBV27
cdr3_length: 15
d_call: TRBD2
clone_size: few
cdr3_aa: CASSYVASGSYEQYF
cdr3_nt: TGTGCCAGCAGTTATGTGGCTAGCGGGAGCTACGAGCAGTACTTC

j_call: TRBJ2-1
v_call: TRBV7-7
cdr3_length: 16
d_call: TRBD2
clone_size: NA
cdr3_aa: CASSLGGLAGGSEQFF
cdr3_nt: TGTGCCAGCAGCTTAGGTGGACTAGCGGGAGGGAGTGAGCAGTTCTTC

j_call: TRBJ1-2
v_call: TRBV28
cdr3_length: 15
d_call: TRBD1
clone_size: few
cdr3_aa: CASSQPNRQGHGYTF
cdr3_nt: TGTGCCAGCAGTCAACCAAATAGACAGGGTCATGGCTACACCTTC

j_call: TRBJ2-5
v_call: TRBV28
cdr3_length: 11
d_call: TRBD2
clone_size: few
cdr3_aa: CASRLAETQYF
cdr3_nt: TGTGCCAGCCGACTAGCCGAGACCCAGTACTTC